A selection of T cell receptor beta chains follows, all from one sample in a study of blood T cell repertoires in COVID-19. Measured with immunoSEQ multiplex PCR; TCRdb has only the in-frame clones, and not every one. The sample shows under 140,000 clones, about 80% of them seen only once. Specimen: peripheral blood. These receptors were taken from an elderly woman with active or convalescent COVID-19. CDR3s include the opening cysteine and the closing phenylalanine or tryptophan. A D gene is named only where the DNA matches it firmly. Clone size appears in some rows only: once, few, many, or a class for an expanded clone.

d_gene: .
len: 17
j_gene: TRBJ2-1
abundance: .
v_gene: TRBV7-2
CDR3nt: TGTGCCAGCAGCACCAGGACAGCTAGGCTGGGCTACAATGAGCAGTTCTTC
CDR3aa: CASSTRTARLGYNEQFF

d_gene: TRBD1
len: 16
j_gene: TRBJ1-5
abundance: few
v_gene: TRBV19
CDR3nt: TGTGCCAGTAGTACGATCCGGACAGGGGGCCATCAGCCCCAGCATTTT
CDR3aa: CASSTIRTGGHQPQHF

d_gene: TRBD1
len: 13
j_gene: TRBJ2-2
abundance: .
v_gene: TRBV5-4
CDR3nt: TGTGCCAGCAGCTGGACAGGGCCCGGGGAGCTGTTTTTT
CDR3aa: CASSWTGPGELFF

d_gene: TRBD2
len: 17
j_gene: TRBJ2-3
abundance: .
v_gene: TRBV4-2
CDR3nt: TGTGCCAGCAGCCAAGAGGTTAGCGGGGCCCACACAGATACGCAGTATTTT
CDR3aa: CASSQEVSGAHTDTQYF

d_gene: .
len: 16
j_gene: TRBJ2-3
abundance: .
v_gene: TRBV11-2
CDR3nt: TGTGCCAGCAGCCCGTTGTCCGCCCAGCGTCGAGATACGCAGTATTTT
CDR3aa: CASSPLSAQRRDTQYF

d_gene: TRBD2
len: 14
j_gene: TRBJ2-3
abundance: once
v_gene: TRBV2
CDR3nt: TGTGCCGTAAAGCGGGATACTAGCACAGATACGCAGTATTTT
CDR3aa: CAVKRDTSTDTQYF

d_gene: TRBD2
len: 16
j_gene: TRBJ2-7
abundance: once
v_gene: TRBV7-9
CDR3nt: TGTGCCAGCAGCAAAGGTATTAGCGGGAGGATCTACGAGCAGTACTTC
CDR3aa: CASSKGISGRIYEQYF

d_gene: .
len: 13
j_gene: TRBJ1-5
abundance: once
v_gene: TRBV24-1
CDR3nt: TGTGCCACCCAGTACAGGGCGGATCAGCCCCAGCATTTT
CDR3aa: CATQYRADQPQHF

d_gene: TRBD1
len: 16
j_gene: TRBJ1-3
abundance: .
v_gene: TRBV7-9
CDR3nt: TGTGCCAGCAGCAAGACAGGGTACTTAAGTGGAAACACCATATATTTT
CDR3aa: CASSKTGYLSGNTIYF

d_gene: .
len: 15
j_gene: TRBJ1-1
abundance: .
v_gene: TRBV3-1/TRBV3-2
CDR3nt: TGTGCCAGCAGCCCCTCTGAGACAGCGAACACTGAAGCTTTCTTT
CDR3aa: CASSPSETANTEAFF

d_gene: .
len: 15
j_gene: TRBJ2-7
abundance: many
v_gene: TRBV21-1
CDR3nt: TGTGCCAGCAGCAAAGGACAGGGGATCTCCTACGAGCAGTACTTC
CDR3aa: CASSKGQGISYEQYF

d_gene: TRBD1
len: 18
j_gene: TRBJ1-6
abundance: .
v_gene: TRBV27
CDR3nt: TGTGCCAGCAGTCTATACCGATCCGGGACAGACTATAATTCACCCCTCCACTTT
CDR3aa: CASSLYRSGTDYNSPLHF

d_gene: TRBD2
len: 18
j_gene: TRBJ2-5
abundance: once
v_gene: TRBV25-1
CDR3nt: TGTGCCAGCAGTCCACGGCCGGGACTAGCGGGAGTGGGGGAGACCCAGTACTTC
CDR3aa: CASSPRPGLAGVGETQYF

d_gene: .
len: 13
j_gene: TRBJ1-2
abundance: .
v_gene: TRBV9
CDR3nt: TGTGCCAGCAGCGTAGTTTCTGGGGGCGGCTACACCTTC
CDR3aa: CASSVVSGGGYTF

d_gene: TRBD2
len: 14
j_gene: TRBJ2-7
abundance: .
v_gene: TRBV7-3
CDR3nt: TGTGCCAGCAGCCCAGGACTAGATCCCGTCGAGCAGTACTTC
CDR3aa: CASSPGLDPVEQYF

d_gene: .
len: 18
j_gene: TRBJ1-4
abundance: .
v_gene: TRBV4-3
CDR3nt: TGCGCCAGCAGCCAAGATTCAGGACAGTATACAACTAATGAAAAACTGTTTTTT
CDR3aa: CASSQDSGQYTTNEKLFF

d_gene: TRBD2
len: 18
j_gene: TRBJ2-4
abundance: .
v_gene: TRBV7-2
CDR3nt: TGTGCCAGCAGCTTAGGGGGCGGGCTAGCGGGATACAAAAACATTCAGTACTTC
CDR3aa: CASSLGGGLAGYKNIQYF

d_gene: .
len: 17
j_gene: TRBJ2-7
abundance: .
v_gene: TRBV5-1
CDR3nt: TGCGCCAGCAGCCCGATGACCGGACTTCCCCTCGGATACGAGCAGTACTTC
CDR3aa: CASSPMTGLPLGYEQYF

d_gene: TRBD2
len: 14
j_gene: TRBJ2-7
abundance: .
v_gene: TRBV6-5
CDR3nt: TGTGCCAGCAGTTCCTTACGGGAGGTGTACGAGCAGTACTTC
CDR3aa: CASSSLREVYEQYF

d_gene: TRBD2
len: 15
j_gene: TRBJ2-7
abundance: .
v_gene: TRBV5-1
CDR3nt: TGCGCCAGCAGCCCCAAAGCGGGAGGAAGGAACGAGCAGTACTTC
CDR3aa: CASSPKAGGRNEQYF

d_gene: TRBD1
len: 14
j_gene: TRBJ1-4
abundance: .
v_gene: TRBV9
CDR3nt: TGTGCCAGCAGCGTCGGGACAGCTGGAGAAAAACTGTTTTTT
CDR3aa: CASSVGTAGEKLFF

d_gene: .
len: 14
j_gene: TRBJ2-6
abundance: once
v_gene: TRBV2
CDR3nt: TGTGCCAGCAGTGTCGGCTCTGGGGCCAACGTCCTGACTTTC
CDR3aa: CASSVGSGANVLTF

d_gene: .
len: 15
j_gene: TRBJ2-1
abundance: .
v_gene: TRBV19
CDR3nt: TGTGCCAGTAGTATTTTAGCGGCCTCATACAATGAGCAGTTCTTC
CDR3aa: CASSILAASYNEQFF

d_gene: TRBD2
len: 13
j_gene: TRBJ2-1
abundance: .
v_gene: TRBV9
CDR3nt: TGTGCCAGCAGCGTGGCGGGAGCCAATGAGCAGTTCTTC
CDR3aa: CASSVAGANEQFF

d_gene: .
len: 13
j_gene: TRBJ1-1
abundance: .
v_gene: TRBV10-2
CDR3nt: TGCGCCAGCACCGACAACGCGAACACTGAAGCTTTCTTT
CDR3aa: CASTDNANTEAFF

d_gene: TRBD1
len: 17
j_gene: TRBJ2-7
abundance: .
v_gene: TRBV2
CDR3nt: TGTGCCAGCAGTGAACATGAGTGGGACAGGGCCTCCTACGAGCAGTACTTC
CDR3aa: CASSEHEWDRASYEQYF

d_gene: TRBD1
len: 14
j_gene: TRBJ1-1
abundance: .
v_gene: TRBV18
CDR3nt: TGTGCCAGCTCTGTCGGGACAGCGAACACTGAAGCTTTCTTT
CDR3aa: CASSVGTANTEAFF

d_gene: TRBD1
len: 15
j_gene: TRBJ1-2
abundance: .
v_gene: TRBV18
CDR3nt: TGTGCCAGCGCGCCGGGACAGGGTACTAACTATGGCTACACCTTC
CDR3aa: CASAPGQGTNYGYTF

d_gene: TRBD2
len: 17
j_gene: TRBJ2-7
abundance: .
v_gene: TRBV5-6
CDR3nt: TGTGCCAGCAGCTCCCTAGCGGGTTTTCGAAGCTCCTACGAGCAGTACTTC
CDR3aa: CASSSLAGFRSSYEQYF

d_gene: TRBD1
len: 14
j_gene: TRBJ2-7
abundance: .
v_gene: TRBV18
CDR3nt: TGTGCCAGCTCACAGGACAGGGGGAGCTACGAGCAGTACTTC
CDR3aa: CASSQDRGSYEQYF

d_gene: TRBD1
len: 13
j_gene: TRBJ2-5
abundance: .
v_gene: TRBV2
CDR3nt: TGTGCCAGTCGACAGGGGGCGCAAGAGACCCAGTACTTC
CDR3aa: CASRQGAQETQYF